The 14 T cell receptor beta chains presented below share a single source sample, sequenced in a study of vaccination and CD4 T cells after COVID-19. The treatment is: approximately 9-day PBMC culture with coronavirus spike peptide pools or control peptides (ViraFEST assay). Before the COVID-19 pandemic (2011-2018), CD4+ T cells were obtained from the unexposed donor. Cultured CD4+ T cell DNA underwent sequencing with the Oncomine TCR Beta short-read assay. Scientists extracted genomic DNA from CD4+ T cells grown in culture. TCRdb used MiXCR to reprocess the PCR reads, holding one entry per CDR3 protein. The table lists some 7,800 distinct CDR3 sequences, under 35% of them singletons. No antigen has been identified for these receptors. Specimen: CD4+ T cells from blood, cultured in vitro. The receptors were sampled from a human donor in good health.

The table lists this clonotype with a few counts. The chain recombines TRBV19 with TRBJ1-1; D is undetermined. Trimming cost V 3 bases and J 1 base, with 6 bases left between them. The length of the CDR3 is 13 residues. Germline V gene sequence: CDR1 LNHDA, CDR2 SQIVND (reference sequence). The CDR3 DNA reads TGTGCCAGTAGTATGTCCACGAACACTGAAGCTTTCTTT. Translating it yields CASSMSTNTEAFF.

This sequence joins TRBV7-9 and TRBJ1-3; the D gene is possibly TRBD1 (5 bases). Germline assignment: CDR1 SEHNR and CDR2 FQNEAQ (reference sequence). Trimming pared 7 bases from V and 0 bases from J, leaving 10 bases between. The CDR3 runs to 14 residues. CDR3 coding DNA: TGTGCCAGCACCACACAGGTCTCTGGAAACACCATATATTTT. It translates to CASTTQVSGNTIYF.

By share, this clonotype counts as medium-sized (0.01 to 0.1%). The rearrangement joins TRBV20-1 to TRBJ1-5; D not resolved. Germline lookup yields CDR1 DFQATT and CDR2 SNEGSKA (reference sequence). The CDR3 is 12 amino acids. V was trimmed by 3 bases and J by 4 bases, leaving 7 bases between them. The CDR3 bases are TGCAGTGCTAGGGGAGGGAATCAGCCCCAGCATTTT. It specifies CSARGGNQPQHF.

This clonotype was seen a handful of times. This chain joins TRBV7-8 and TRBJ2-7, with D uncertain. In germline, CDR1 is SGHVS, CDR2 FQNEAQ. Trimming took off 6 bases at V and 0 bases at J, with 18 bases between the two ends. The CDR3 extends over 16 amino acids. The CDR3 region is CASSPPGQRSSYEQYF. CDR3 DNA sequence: TGTGCCAGCAGTCCGCCCGGTCAGAGGAGCTCCTACGAGCAGTACTTC.

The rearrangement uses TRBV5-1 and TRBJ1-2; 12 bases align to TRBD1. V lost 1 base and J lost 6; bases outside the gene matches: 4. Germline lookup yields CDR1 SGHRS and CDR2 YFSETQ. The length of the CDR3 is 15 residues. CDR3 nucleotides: TGCGCCAGCAGCTTGACGGGACAGGGGGCGGATGGCTACACCTTC. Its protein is CASSLTGQGADGYTF.

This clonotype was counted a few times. CDR3 residues: CASGLLPQHF. The CDR3 DNA is TGTGCCAGCGGTCTGTTGCCCCAGCATTTT. The rearrangement links TRBV6-1 to TRBJ1-5; no clear D gene. Trimming took 8 bases from V and 9 from J, leaving 8 bases between them. The length of the CDR3 is 10 residues. Germline values: CDR1 MNHNS, CDR2 SASEGT.

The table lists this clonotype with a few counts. The CDR3, as DNA: TGTGCCAGCAGTTATTCCTCCTACGAGCAGTACTTC. This gives the protein CASSYSSYEQYF. The rearrangement links TRBV6-2 or TRBV6-3 to TRBJ2-7; no reliable D call. This CDR3 comprises 12 residues. Trimming stripped 3 bases from V and 0 bases from J, with 3 bases between. Germline V CDR1 and CDR2: MNHEY, SVGEGT.

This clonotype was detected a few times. Here the CDR3 reads CAWRDRPNTEAFF. The CDR3 DNA reads TGTGCCTGGAGGGACCGACCGAACACTGAAGCTTTCTTT. The chain joins TRBV30 to TRBJ1-1; D gene unclear. The germline gives CDR1 GTSNPN, CDR2 SVGIG (reference sequence). Trimming took off 3 bases at V and 1 base at J, with 9 bases between the two ends. This CDR3 comprises 13 residues.

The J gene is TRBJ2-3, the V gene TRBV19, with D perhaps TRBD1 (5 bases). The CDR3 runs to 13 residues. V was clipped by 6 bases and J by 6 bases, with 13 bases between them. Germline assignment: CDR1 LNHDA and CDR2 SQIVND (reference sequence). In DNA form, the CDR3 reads TGTGCCAGTAGATTAGTAGGGGCTGATACGCAGTATTTT. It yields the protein CASRLVGADTQYF.

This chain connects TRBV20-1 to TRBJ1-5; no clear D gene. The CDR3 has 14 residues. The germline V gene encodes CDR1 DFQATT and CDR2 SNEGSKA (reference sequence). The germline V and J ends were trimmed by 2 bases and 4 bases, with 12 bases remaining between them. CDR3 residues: CSARNTPANQPQHF. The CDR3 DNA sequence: TGCAGTGCTAGAAATACGCCAGCTAATCAGCCCCAGCATTTT.

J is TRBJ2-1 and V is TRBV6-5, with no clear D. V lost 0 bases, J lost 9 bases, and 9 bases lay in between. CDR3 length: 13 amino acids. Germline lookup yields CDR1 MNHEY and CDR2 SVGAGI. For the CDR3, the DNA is TGTGCCAGCAGTTACTCGCCGTCAACTGAGCAGTTCTTC. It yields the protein CASSYSPSTEQFF.

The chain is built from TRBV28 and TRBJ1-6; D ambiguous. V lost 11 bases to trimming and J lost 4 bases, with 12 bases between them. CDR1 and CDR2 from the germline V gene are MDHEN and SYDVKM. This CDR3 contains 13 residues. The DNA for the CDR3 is TGTGCCGTAGGCTCGTCGTATAATTCACCCCTCCACTTT. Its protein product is CAVGSSYNSPLHF.

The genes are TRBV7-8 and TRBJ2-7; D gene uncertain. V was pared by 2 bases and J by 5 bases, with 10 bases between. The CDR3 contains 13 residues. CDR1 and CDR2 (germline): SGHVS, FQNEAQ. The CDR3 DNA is TGTGCCAGCAGCTTAACGGGCGCGGACGAGCAGTACTTC. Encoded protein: CASSLTGADEQYF.

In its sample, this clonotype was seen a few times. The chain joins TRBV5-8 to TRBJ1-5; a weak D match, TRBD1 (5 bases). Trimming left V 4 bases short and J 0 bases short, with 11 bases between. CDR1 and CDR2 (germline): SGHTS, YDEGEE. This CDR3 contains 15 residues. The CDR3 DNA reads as TGTGCCAGCAGCCGTCAGGGTGGTAGCAATCAGCCCCAGCATTTT. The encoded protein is CASSRQGGSNQPQHF.